Listed below are T cell receptor beta chains from one sample, sequenced in a study of CD8+ T cells in alopecia areata. Sequencing was performed with immunoSEQ multiplex PCR; in TCRdb, only in-frame clones are kept and a portion is missing. The sample consists of 93,000 or so clones, over 75% of them appearing once. Specimen: CD8+ T cells sorted from blood, collected at week 34, from a patient treated with tofacitinib. The receptors here all came from a human donor with alopecia areata. The CDR3 runs from the conserved cysteine through the conserved F or W. D genes are given only for firm matches.

v_call	d_call	cdr3_length	j_call	cdr3_nt	cdr3_aa
TRBV7-9	.	12	TRBJ2-3	TGTGCCAGCAGAACCCCAAGCGAAACGCAGTATTTT	CASRTPSETQYF
TRBV4-2	TRBD2	15	TRBJ2-7	TGTGCCAGCAGCCAGCTAGCGGGAGTAGGTTACGAGCAGTACTTC	CASSQLAGVGYEQYF
TRBV7-9	.	14	TRBJ2-7	TGTGCCAGCAGGCCAAGGGGGAGACGCCCCGAGCAGTACTTC	CASRPRGRRPEQYF
TRBV27	.	13	TRBJ2-7	TGTGCCAGCAGCCGAGTGGGCACCTACGAGCAGTACTTC	CASSRVGTYEQYF
TRBV7-9	TRBD2	11	TRBJ2-1	TGTGCCAGCAGCTGGGGGGGTGAGCAGTTCTTC	CASSWGGEQFF
TRBV19	.	14	TRBJ2-7	TGTGCCAGTAGTATAGGAGCCGGGGACGACGAGCAGTACTTC	CASSIGAGDDEQYF
TRBV13	.	14	TRBJ2-3	TGTGCCAGCAGCTTATTCTTCGGGGCGGATACGCAGTATTTT	CASSLFFGADTQYF
TRBV19	.	11	TRBJ1-2	TGTGCCAGTCCTCCGTACTATGGCTACACCTTC	CASPPYYGYTF
TRBV13	.	14	TRBJ2-3	TGTGCCAGCAGCTCACGGGTATTCACAGATACGCAGTATTTT	CASSSRVFTDTQYF
TRBV27	TRBD2	13	TRBJ2-1	TGTGCCAGCAAAAGGCTAGCGGACAATGAGCAGTTCTTC	CASKRLADNEQFF